Each of the 25 T cell receptor beta chains below was sequenced from the same sample in a study of Graves' ophthalmopathy and Graves' hyperthyroidism. CDR3 regions of TCR beta were amplified from RNA transcripts. An initial RT-PCR round employing HTBI primers preceded a second-round multiplex PCR. TCRdb reanalysed the multiplex PCR reads using MiXCR and keeps one entry per CDR3 protein. This sample has around 1,000,000 distinct CDR3 sequences, with around a third found just once. The sample taken for sequencing was peripheral blood or thyroid tissue (not recorded which). Every receptor here comes from an adult man with Graves' hyperthyroidism.

The rearrangement joins TRBV7-9 to TRBJ1-4, with a tentative D call TRBD1 (5 bases). V was shortened by 2 bases and J by 7 bases, with 17 bases between the two germline ends. The CDR3 runs to 16 residues. CDR1 is SEHNR and CDR2 is FQNEAQ in the germline V gene (reference sequence). The CDR3 is CASSLYTDRGSEKLFF. As DNA, the CDR3 is TGTGCCAGCAGCTTATATACAGATAGGGGCAGTGAAAAACTGTTTTTT.

This clonotype was detected ten times or more. V is TRBV6-5 and J is TRBJ1-5, with a weak D call TRBD1 (5 bases). The CDR3 sequence is 16 residues long. CDR1 is MNHEY, CDR2 SVGAGI, per germline. The V and J ends lost 5 bases and 3 bases respectively, with 17 bases between them. The CDR3 loop is CASSKTWGNINQPQHF. Written as DNA, the CDR3 is TGTGCCAGCAGTAAGACTTGGGGGAATATCAATCAGCCCCAGCATTTT.

The chain carries TRBV29-1 and TRBJ1-2; possibly TRBD1 for D (5 bases). Germline lookup yields CDR1 SQVTM and CDR2 ANQGSEA. V lost 0 bases and J lost 4, with 9 bases in between. There are 13 residues in the CDR3. The CDR3 loop is CSVEDRRGYGYTF. DNA for the CDR3: TGCAGCGTTGAAGACAGGAGGGGCTATGGCTACACCTTC. The full variable domain, rest sourced from reference TRBV29-1 and TRBJ1-2, is SAVISQKPSRDICQRGTSLTIQCQVDSQVTMMFWYRQQPGQSLTLIATANQGSEATYESGFVIDKFPISRPNLTFSTLTVSNMSPEDSSIYLCSVEDRRGYGYTFGSGTRLTVV.

This chain connects TRBV5-1 to TRBJ2-7; D gene ambiguous. CDR1 is SGHRS, CDR2 YFSETQ, per germline. There are 13 residues in the CDR3. Trimming took 2 bases from V and 2 from J, leaving 8 bases between them. This chain's CDR3 is CASSFVVAYEQYF. The CDR3, as DNA: TGCGCCAGCAGCTTTGTCGTCGCCTACGAGCAGTACTTC.

Turning to this clonotype: A much more abundant neighbour one base away suggests this may be a read error. CDR3: CSARTGDTGAFF. CDR3 nucleotides: TGCAGTGCTAGGACAGGGGACACTGGAGCTTTCTTT. The chain combines TRBV20-1 with TRBJ1-1; 8 bases line up with TRBD1. CDR3 length equals 12 residues. Germline CDR1 is DFQATT and CDR2 is SNEGSKA (reference sequence).

The chain links TRBV11-2 to TRBJ2-2, with D perhaps matching TRBD1 (5 bases). The CDR3 has 15 amino acids. Between the trimmed V and J ends, which lost 3 bases and 4 bases, there was a span of 12 bases. CDR1 and CDR2 from the germline V gene are SGHAT and FQNNGV. CDR3 sequence reads: CASSFQDTITGELFF. CDR3 sequence (DNA): TGTGCCAGCAGCTTCCAGGACACTATCACCGGGGAGCTGTTTTTT. Full variable domain (rest looked up from reference TRBV11-2 and TRBJ2-2): EAGVAQSPRYKIIEKRQSVAFWCNPISGHATLYWYQQILGQGPKLLIQFQNNGVVDDSQLPKDRFSAERLKGVDSTLKIQPAKLEDSAVYLCASSFQDTITGELFFGEGSRLTVL.

V usage is TRBV29-1 and J usage is TRBJ2-5, with D possibly TRBD2 on 6 matching bases. Germline loops: CDR1 SQVTM, CDR2 ANQGSEA. The CDR3 is 12 amino acids. CDR3 amino acids: CSLEMGGETQYF. The CDR3 coding sequence is TGCAGTTTGGAGATGGGAGGAGAGACCCAGTACTTC.

This clonotype was seen many times. The chain combines TRBV6-6 with TRBJ2-7, with 9 bases aligning to TRBD1. The J segment lost 4 bases and the V segment lost 2 bases, leaving 3 bases of the junction unmatched. CDR1 is MNHNY, CDR2 SVGAGI, per germline (reference sequence). This CDR3 is 14 amino acids long. The CDR3 sequence: CASSYGQGLYEQYF. DNA for the CDR3: TGTGCCAGCAGTTACGGACAGGGGTTATACGAGCAGTACTTC.

The gene calls are TRBV29-1 and TRBJ1-3; D may be TRBD1 (6 bases). The CDR3 consists of 13 residues. In germline, CDR1 is SQVTM, CDR2 ANQGSEA. Trimming stripped 6 bases from V and 8 bases from J, with 17 bases between. CDR3 amino acids: CSVEDSIGYTIYF. CDR3 in DNA: TGCAGCGTGGAGGACAGCATAGGCTACACCATATATTTT.

Ten or more counts support this clonotype. The chain links TRBV2 to TRBJ2-7, with D possibly being TRBD1 (6 bases). This CDR3 has 13 residues. Germline CDR1 reads SNHLY; CDR2 reads FYNNEI. V lost 6 bases to trimming and J lost 2 bases, with 11 bases between them. CDR3 DNA: TGTGCCAGCAGAAGGGACACCCCCTACGAGCAGTACTTC. Encoded protein: CASRRDTPYEQYF.

The chain combines TRBV12-3 or TRBV12-4 with TRBJ2-6; 7 nucleotides match TRBD1. With V trimmed by 6 bases and J by 0 bases, 5 bases remained unmatched. The CDR3 length is 16 residues. The CDR3 nucleotides are TGTGCCAGCAGCGACGACAGGGCCTCTGGGGCCAACGTCCTGACTTTC. This encodes CASSDDRASGANVLTF.

Notes on this clonotype: At one boundary the junction diverges from the germline segment, which might be a read error. The V call is TRBV10-3, the J call TRBJ1-2; D is uncertain. CDR1 is ENHRY, CDR2 SYGVKD, per germline. This CDR3 has 14 amino acids. The CDR3 reads CAISADTSQEGYTF. The CDR3 nucleotides are TGTGCTATCAGTGCCGACACCTCCCAAGAGGGCTACACCTTC.

Only a few counts were recorded for this clonotype. The chain employs TRBV6-6 and TRBJ1-1, with TRBD1 matching over 8 bases. Per germline, CDR1 MNHNY and CDR2 SVGAGI (reference sequence). The CDR3 spans 14 residues. V dropped 5 bases and J dropped 3; count of bases not matched to a gene: 5. The CDR3: CASSRTGRDTEAFF. In DNA form, the CDR3 reads TGTGCCAGCAGTCGGACAGGGCGGGACACTGAAGCTTTCTTT.

This clonotype came up many times. J is TRBJ1-1 and V is TRBV6-5; 9 positions match TRBD1. V was clipped by 10 bases and J by 1 base; unmatched bases: 4. The CDR3 extends over 13 amino acids. Germline-derived CDR1 and CDR2 are MNHEY and SVGAGI. The CDR3 DNA is TGTGCCACCTCGGGACAGGGGAACACTGAAGCTTTCTTT. As protein: CATSGQGNTEAFF.

V and J are TRBV7-2 and TRBJ1-5; 12 bases are shared with TRBD1. Germline-derived CDR1 and CDR2 are SGHTA and FQGNSA. With V trimmed by 2 bases and J by 8 bases, 10 bases remained unmatched. The CDR3 contains 17 residues. For the CDR3, the DNA is TGTGCCAGCAGCTTAAGGCTGGGGACAGGGGGCGTTAAGCCCCAGCATTTT. Encoded protein: CASSLRLGTGGVKPQHF.

The chain joins TRBV7-6 to TRBJ2-2; TRBD1 aligns across 8 bases. CDR3 length equals 15 residues. Germline CDR1 SGHVS, CDR2 FNYEAQ. With 8 bases clipped from V and 5 bases from J, the junction kept 10 bases outside the gene matches. This CDR3 is CASLDRVGSTGELFF. The CDR3 DNA follows: TGTGCCAGCTTGGACAGGGTAGGATCGACCGGGGAGCTGTTTTTT.

V gene TRBV11-2 combines with J gene TRBJ1-6, with D possibly TRBD1 on 5 matching bases. The CDR3 is 13 residues long. The ends were cut back, 5 bases at V and 14 bases at J, with 16 bases in the middle. Germline V gives CDR1 SGHAT, CDR2 FQNNGV. The CDR3 is CASSLTDSLSLHF. In DNA, the CDR3 is TGTGCCAGCAGCCTAACTGACAGCTTATCCCTCCACTTT.

V and J are TRBV28 and TRBJ2-7; 8 bases are shared with TRBD2. The V segment lost 3 bases and the J segment 6 bases; nucleotides outside the gene matches: 7. The germline V gene encodes CDR1 MDHEN and CDR2 SYDVKM. The CDR3 covers 14 residues. For the CDR3, the DNA is TGTGCCAGCAGTTTCTATAGCGGGGCGGGCGAGCAGTACTTC. Amino acids: CASSFYSGAGEQYF. The full variable domain, completed using reference TRBV28 and TRBJ2-7, is DVKVTQSSRYLVKRTGEKVFLECVQDMDHENMFWYRQDPGLGLRLIYFSYDVKMKEKGDIPEGYSVSREKKERFSLILESASTNQTSMYLCASSFYSGAGEQYFGPGTRLTVT.

This clonotype was counted a few times. The J gene is TRBJ1-6, the V gene TRBV27; TRBD1 agrees at 7 bases. CDR1 and CDR2 (germline): MNHEY, SMNVEV (reference sequence). The ends lost 6 bases at V and 10 bases at J; junction bases unmatched: 15. The CDR3 length is 16 residues. This CDR3 reads CASSPLAATGKSPLHF. DNA of the CDR3: TGTGCCAGCAGCCCTCTTGCGGCGACAGGGAAATCACCCCTCCACTTT.

This clonotype was found many times. The rearrangement joins TRBV20-1 to TRBJ1-5; the match to TRBD1 covers 8 bases. This CDR3 spans 16 amino acids. The trim removed 1 base at V and 3 bases at J, leaving 8 bases unmatched. Germline V gives CDR1 DFQATT, CDR2 SNEGSKA (reference sequence). CDR3 residues: CSARARTGNLNQPQHF. The CDR3, as DNA: TGCAGTGCTAGAGCTAGGACAGGGAATCTCAATCAGCCCCAGCATTTT.

This clonotype was recorded at least ten times. The J gene is TRBJ1-2, the V gene TRBV12-3 or TRBV12-4; 8 positions match TRBD1. Trimming took 4 bases from V and 7 from J; bases not matched to a gene: 8. The CDR3 is 14 residues long. In nucleotides, the CDR3 is TGTGCCAGCAGTTCCCGGGACAGGCCTATTGGCTACACCTTC. It is translated as CASSSRDRPIGYTF.

V gene TRBV19 combines with J gene TRBJ1-5; D unclear. From germline, CDR1 is LNHDA and CDR2 SQIVND (reference sequence). V was clipped by 10 bases and J by 2 bases, with 12 bases between them. The CDR3 length is 13 residues. The CDR3 loop reads CATSGIRNQPQHF. Written as DNA, the CDR3 is TGTGCCACATCCGGGATCCGCAATCAGCCCCAGCATTTT.

This clonotype was seen ten or more times. The chain carries TRBV2 and TRBJ1-2, with a possible D match to TRBD1 (5 bases). Germline values: CDR1 SNHLY, CDR2 FYNNEI. This CDR3 comprises 15 residues. V was pared by 1 base and J by 4 bases, with 13 bases between. CDR3 bases: TGTGCCAGCAGTGAAGGGGGCAGTTTAGGCTATGGCTACACCTTC. As protein: CASSEGGSLGYGYTF.

This clonotype has more than one count but fewer than ten. The chain recombines TRBV10-2 with TRBJ1-1; no reliable D call. The CDR3 runs 14 residues. Germline values: CDR1 WSHSY, CDR2 SAAADI. V was clipped by 3 bases and J by 1 base, with 9 bases between them. DNA of the CDR3: TGCGCCAGCAGTGATACGGTACCGAACACTGAAGCTTTCTTT. Protein sequence: CASSDTVPNTEAFF.

This chain joins TRBV25-1 and TRBJ2-5, with D tentatively TRBD1 (5 bases). Trimming removed 1 base at V and 1 base at J, with 13 bases between. The germline gives CDR1 MGHDK, CDR2 SYGVNS. CDR3 length equals 16 residues. The CDR3 DNA reads TGTGCCAGCAGTGAATCTCTAGGACACTTCCAAGAGACCCAGTACTTC. Translation: CASSESLGHFQETQYF.